The entry below gives a single T cell receptor beta chain sequence along with its context. What it recognizes is unknown. These data come from a study of T-cell memory formation after mild COVID-19. Study-wide points: Cross-reactive memory apparently joined, as some responding clones appeared in pre-infection memory. Whereas later expanders leaned CD4+, clones contracting day 15 to 85 showed a balanced CD4/CD8 makeup. Among contracting clones, CD4+ were mainly CM/EM and CD8+ enriched in EMRA.

UMIs and sample barcodes were carried by the TCR alpha and TCR beta cDNA libraries that 5'RACE produced using constant-segment primers. TCRdb used MiXCR to reprocess the 5' RACE reads, holding one entry per CDR3 protein. This sample has about 140,000 distinct CDR3 sequences, with 11% to 15% found just once. The germline gives CDR1 LGHNA, CDR2 YSLEER. The V and J ends lost 2 bases and 6 bases respectively, with 10 bases between them. This CDR3 has 13 amino acids. The sample comprised PBMCs or a T cell subset sorted from them (not recorded which). The genes are TRBV4-3 and TRBJ2-5, with D maybe TRBD1 (6 bases). The clonotype comes from an adult woman who had mild COVID-19 (a few samples of this study predate the infection). Cell type and time point are not known. For the CDR3, the DNA is TGCGCCAGCAGCCAAAGGACAGCGAAGACCCAGTACTTC. Encoded protein: CASSQRTAKTQYF.